These T cell receptor beta chains were read from a single sample in a study of blood T cell repertoires in COVID-19. Clones were sequenced by immunoSEQ multiplex PCR, and TCRdb holds only the in-frame ones, with some missing. Of around 300,000 clones detected, around 85% appear once; the ten largest clones hold 2.5%. Sequencing was performed on PBMCs or T cells enriched from blood (not recorded which). These receptors were taken from a woman aged 50 to 60 who had recovered from COVID-19. CDR3s include the opening cysteine and the closing phenylalanine or tryptophan. Fields, in order: D gene, clone size, V gene, J gene, CDR3 protein, CDR3 DNA. A D gene is named only where the DNA matches it firmly. Size is omitted from some rows. Given values are once, few, many or a class for expanded clones.

D: TRBD1; size: -; V: TRBV19; J: TRBJ2-2; CDR3: CASSRTGGTGELFF; DNA: TGTGCCAGTAGCCGTACAGGGGGCACCGGGGAGCTGTTTTTT
D: -; size: -; V: TRBV7-2; J: TRBJ1-3; CDR3: CASSLVPVSPVTGNTIYF; DNA: TGTGCCAGCAGCTTAGTCCCTGTGTCGCCGGTAACCGGAAACACCATATATTTT
D: -; size: -; V: TRBV7-8; J: TRBJ2-1; CDR3: CASSLVLSVGKRDNEQFF; DNA: TGTGCCAGCAGCTTAGTTTTAAGCGTCGGGAAGAGGGACAATGAGCAGTTCTTC
D: -; size: -; V: TRBV15; J: TRBJ1-5; CDR3: CATSTNRPPRSNQPQHF; DNA: TGTGCCACCAGCACCAACAGACCCCCTCGCAGCAATCAGCCCCAGCATTTT
D: -; size: once; V: TRBV9; J: TRBJ2-1; CDR3: CASSVELFPSSYNEQFF; DNA: TGTGCCAGCAGCGTAGAGCTCTTCCCAAGCTCCTACAATGAGCAGTTCTTC
D: TRBD1; size: -; V: TRBV27; J: TRBJ1-2; CDR3: CASSPTGTGNLYGYTF; DNA: TGTGCCAGCAGTCCCACCGGGACAGGGAACCTCTATGGCTACACCTTC
D: -; size: once; V: TRBV7-2; J: TRBJ1-5; CDR3: CASSLRAGDGQPQHF; DNA: TGTGCCAGCAGCTTAAGGGCAGGGGACGGTCAGCCCCAGCATTTT
D: TRBD2; size: -; V: TRBV4-1; J: TRBJ2-1; CDR3: CASSQDSSREGPNNEQFF; DNA: TGCGCCAGCAGCCAAGATTCCAGCCGGGAGGGACCTAACAATGAGCAGTTCTTC
D: TRBD2; size: -; V: TRBV24-1; J: TRBJ2-3; CDR3: CATSDLPTAGEDTQYF; DNA: TGTGCCACCAGTGATTTGCCCACAGCGGGGGAAGATACGCAGTATTTT
D: TRBD2; size: -; V: TRBV10-2; J: TRBJ2-1; CDR3: CASSVAGGQRNEQFF; DNA: TGCGCCAGCAGTGTTGCGGGGGGGCAACGAAATGAGCAGTTCTTC
D: -; size: -; V: TRBV11-2; J: TRBJ2-7; CDR3: CASSLSRRSGGSYEQYF; DNA: TGTGCCAGCAGCTTATCTCGACGGTCCGGGGGCTCCTACGAGCAGTACTTC
D: -; size: -; V: TRBV7-9; J: TRBJ1-1; CDR3: CASSPLRDKTEAFF; DNA: TGTGCCAGCAGCCCGTTACGGGATAAGACTGAAGCTTTCTTT
D: TRBD1; size: -; V: TRBV5-6; J: TRBJ2-4; CDR3: CASSVTGAKNIQYF; DNA: TGTGCCAGCAGCGTGACAGGGGCCAAAAACATTCAGTACTTC
D: -; size: -; V: TRBV6-5; J: TRBJ2-2; CDR3: CASSYGGRATGELFF; DNA: TGTGCCAGCAGTTACGGCGGCAGGGCCACCGGGGAGCTGTTTTTT
D: -; size: -; V: TRBV3-1/TRBV3-2; J: TRBJ2-1; CDR3: CASSQGGKYNEQFF; DNA: TGTGCCAGCAGCCAAGGCGGAAAATACAATGAGCAGTTCTTC
D: -; size: -; V: TRBV7-2; J: TRBJ2-5; CDR3: CASSLQSGEETQYF; DNA: TGTGCCAGCAGCTTACAGTCCGGAGAAGAGACCCAGTACTTC
D: TRBD1; size: -; V: TRBV9; J: TRBJ2-2; CDR3: CASSIRTGNGGELFF; DNA: TGTGCCAGCAGCATTCGGACAGGGAACGGCGGGGAGCTGTTTTTT
D: TRBD2; size: -; V: TRBV19; J: TRBJ2-4; CDR3: CASSGSRTRVENIQYF; DNA: TGTGCCAGTAGTGGCTCCAGGACTAGAGTGGAAAACATTCAGTACTTC
D: -; size: once; V: TRBV7-9; J: TRBJ1-6; CDR3: CASSSLGAISSPLHF; DNA: TGTGCCAGCAGCTCCTTGGGGGCCATCTCTTCACCCCTCCACTTT
D: -; size: -; V: TRBV25-1; J: TRBJ2-2; CDR3: CASSGGLNTGELFF; DNA: TGTGCCAGCAGTGGGGGCCTGAACACCGGGGAGCTGTTTTTT
D: TRBD1; size: once; V: TRBV28; J: TRBJ2-7; CDR3: CASSRSGTAKYEQYF; DNA: TGTGCCAGCAGTCGATCCGGGACAGCCAAGTACGAGCAGTACTTC
D: -; size: -; V: TRBV19; J: TRBJ1-6; CDR3: CASSIAPGANSPLHF; DNA: TGTGCCAGTAGTATAGCCCCAGGGGCGAATTCACCCCTCCACTTT
D: -; size: -; V: TRBV9; J: TRBJ2-1; CDR3: CASSFDYHYNEQFF; DNA: TGTGCCAGCAGCTTTGACTACCACTACAATGAGCAGTTCTTC
D: TRBD2; size: -; V: TRBV30; J: TRBJ2-7; CDR3: CAWTKPGLAGLYEQYF; DNA: TGTGCCTGGACTAAACCGGGACTAGCGGGATTATACGAGCAGTACTTC
D: -; size: -; V: TRBV7-6; J: TRBJ2-2; CDR3: CASSPRAGTNTGELFF; DNA: TGTGCCAGCAGCCCGCGAGCGGGGACAAACACCGGGGAGCTGTTTTTT
D: TRBD1; size: -; V: TRBV5-1; J: TRBJ2-1; CDR3: CASGEWKGQDEQFF; DNA: TGCGCCAGCGGCGAATGGAAGGGACAGGATGAGCAGTTCTTC
D: TRBD1; size: once; V: TRBV7-2; J: TRBJ1-3; CDR3: CASSHGTASGNTIYF; DNA: TGTGCCAGCAGCCACGGGACAGCCTCTGGAAACACCATATATTTT
D: -; size: -; V: TRBV24-1; J: TRBJ2-2; CDR3: CATSGTDSSATVTGELFF; DNA: TGTGCCACCTCGGGGACGGACAGTAGCGCAACGGTTACCGGGGAGCTGTTTTTT
D: TRBD1; size: -; V: TRBV7-6; J: TRBJ2-1; CDR3: CASSFFDREGNEQFF; DNA: TGTGCCAGCAGCTTTTTCGACAGGGAAGGCAATGAGCAGTTCTTC
D: -; size: -; V: TRBV4-3; J: TRBJ1-4; CDR3: CASSQGPTGPGEKLFF; DNA: TGCGCCAGCAGCCAAGGCCCGACGGGTCCGGGTGAAAAACTGTTTTTT
D: TRBD1; size: -; V: TRBV19; J: TRBJ2-3; CDR3: CASSILLQGADTQYF; DNA: TGTGCCAGTAGTATACTTCTTCAGGGGGCAGATACGCAGTATTTT
D: TRBD1; size: -; V: TRBV27; J: TRBJ2-1; CDR3: CASSLRVRGPNEQFF; DNA: TGTGCCAGCAGTTTACGGGTCAGGGGGCCCAATGAGCAGTTCTTC
D: TRBD1; size: -; V: TRBV5-4; J: TRBJ2-1; CDR3: CASSRGGQGPSNEQFF; DNA: TGTGCCAGCAGCAGGGGGGGACAGGGCCCCTCCAATGAGCAGTTCTTC
D: TRBD2; size: -; V: TRBV3-1/TRBV3-2; J: TRBJ2-1; CDR3: CASSQDQLAGGPEQFF; DNA: TGTGCCAGCAGCCAAGATCAGCTAGCGGGGGGTCCTGAGCAGTTCTTC
D: -; size: -; V: TRBV6-5; J: TRBJ1-5; CDR3: CASRPDWPNNQPQHF; DNA: TGTGCCAGCAGACCAGACTGGCCTAACAATCAGCCCCAGCATTTT
D: TRBD1; size: -; V: TRBV4-1; J: TRBJ1-5; CDR3: CASSRPGQEGNQPQHF; DNA: TGCGCCAGCAGCCGGCCCGGACAGGAGGGGAATCAGCCCCAGCATTTT
D: TRBD2; size: -; V: TRBV9; J: TRBJ2-7; CDR3: CASSTAGGPREQYF; DNA: TGTGCCAGCAGCACGGCGGGAGGGCCTCGGGAGCAGTACTTC
D: -; size: -; V: TRBV9; J: TRBJ1-6; CDR3: CASAVSNSPLHF; DNA: TGTGCCAGTGCGGTTTCTAATTCACCCCTCCACTTT
D: -; size: once; V: TRBV3-1/TRBV3-2; J: TRBJ1-1; CDR3: CASSQGREVRAFF; DNA: TGTGCCAGCAGCCAAGGAAGGGAGGTGCGAGCTTTCTTT
D: -; size: -; V: TRBV9; J: TRBJ2-5; CDR3: CASSVAASDQETQYF; DNA: TGTGCCAGCAGCGTAGCCGCTAGCGACCAAGAGACCCAGTACTTC
D: -; size: few; V: TRBV19; J: TRBJ1-1; CDR3: CASSPQGLNTEAFF; DNA: TGTGCCAGTAGCCCACAGGGACTGAACACTGAAGCTTTCTTT
D: TRBD1; size: -; V: TRBV7-9; J: TRBJ1-1; CDR3: CASSALTGLNTEAFF; DNA: TGTGCCAGCAGCGCCCTGACAGGGTTGAACACTGAAGCTTTCTTT
D: -; size: -; V: TRBV29-1; J: TRBJ1-5; CDR3: CSVESGDSRQPQHF; DNA: TGCAGCGTTGAAAGCGGGGATAGCAGACAGCCCCAGCATTTT
D: -; size: -; V: TRBV5-1; J: TRBJ2-2; CDR3: CASSKTIAGLPALPGAGELFF; DNA: TGCGCCAGCAGCAAAACGATAGCAGGGCTCCCTGCCCTCCCGGGGGCCGGGGAGCTGTTTTTT
D: -; size: few; V: TRBV24-1; J: TRBJ2-3; CDR3: CATSDLNRGDTQYF; DNA: TGTGCCACCAGTGATTTGAACCGGGGGGATACGCAGTATTTT
D: -; size: -; V: TRBV18; J: TRBJ1-6; CDR3: CASSPRGDNNSPLHF; DNA: TGTGCCAGCTCACCAAGGGGCGATAATAATTCACCCCTCCACTTT
D: TRBD1; size: -; V: TRBV7-9; J: TRBJ2-5; CDR3: CASSSRTGTRETQYF; DNA: TGTGCCAGCAGCTCCAGGACAGGGACGAGAGAGACCCAGTACTTC
D: -; size: -; V: TRBV6-2/TRBV6-3; J: TRBJ1-1; CDR3: CASSYSTRGNTEAFF; DNA: TGTGCCAGCAGTTACTCGACTCGTGGGAACACTGAAGCTTTCTTT
D: -; size: -; V: TRBV5-8; J: TRBJ1-5; CDR3: CASSLLKGQPQHF; DNA: TGTGCCAGCAGCTTGCTGAAGGGGCAGCCCCAGCATTTT
D: -; size: -; V: TRBV19; J: TRBJ2-3; CDR3: CASNARTGRGADTQYF; DNA: TGTGCCAGTAACGCACGGACAGGGAGGGGGGCAGATACGCAGTATTTT
D: -; size: -; V: TRBV30; J: TRBJ1-2; CDR3: CAWSVMRGYTF; DNA: TGTGCCTGGAGTGTAATGCGTGGCTACACCTTC